The next 16 T cell receptor beta chains were all read from a single sample in a study of blood T cell repertoires in COVID-19 (dated by TCRdb to 2020 to 2022). Library generation was performed with the immunoSEQ multiplex PCR assay. TCRdb holds this immuneACCESS table with in-frame rearrangements only. Some clones are missing; in checked studies, unresolved V genes explain under half, and the rest has no known cause. The table for this sample lists around 380,000 clones; about 89% of them were counted only once. Together, the top ten hold 1.3% of the sample. What was sequenced was PBMCs or T cells enriched from blood (not recorded which). All receptors derive from a man aged 30 to 45 who had recovered from COVID-19.

This CDR3 reads CASSQEPQAAFF. The CDR3 nucleotides read TGTGCCAGCAGCCAAGAGCCCCAGGCGGCTTTCTTT. This chain connects TRBV3-1 (or the pseudogene TRBV3-2) to TRBJ1-1; no clear D. The CDR3 is 12 residues long. Trimming removed 0 bases from V and 11 bases from J, with 10 bases in between. CDR1 is LGHDT, CDR2 YNNKEL, per germline (reference sequence).

About this clone itself: The same CDR3 can be traced to other DNA sequences in this sample. The chain employs TRBV7-9 and TRBJ2-7; TRBD1 is a possible D gene (5 bases). Germline values: CDR1 SEHNR, CDR2 FQNEAQ (reference sequence). The V end was cut by 5 bases, the J end by 3 bases, with 8 bases between. CDR3 length: 12 amino acids. The CDR3 bases are TGTGCCAGCAGCCCCACAGGCTACGAGCAGTACTTC. Its translation: CASSPTGYEQYF.

The chain links TRBV18 to TRBJ2-2, with a tentative D call TRBD1 (5 bases). The CDR3 totals 16 residues. The germline V gene has CDR1 KGHSH and CDR2 LQKENI. The V end was cut by 0 bases, the J end by 2 bases, with 10 bases between. The CDR3 is CASSPPTTGNTGELFF. CDR3 coding DNA: TGTGCCAGCTCACCACCTACCACAGGAAACACCGGGGAGCTGTTTTTT.

The sample holds one count of this clone. V usage is TRBV10-2 and J usage is TRBJ1-2; D uncertain. The CDR3 runs 13 residues. V was clipped by 9 bases and J by 0 bases, with 11 bases between them. CDR1 and CDR2 (germline): WSHSY, SAAADI. CDR3 DNA: TGCGCCAGTAGTAGAGATTCTAACTATGGCTACACCTTC. Its protein product is CASSRDSNYGYTF.

In nucleotides, the CDR3 is TGTGCCAGCAGGTCCCGGACAGGGAACGCCGAGACCCAGTACTTC. Residues: CASRSRTGNAETQYF. V is TRBV9 and J is TRBJ2-5; 8 bases agree with TRBD1. Germline V gives CDR1 SGDLS, CDR2 YYNGEE. Trimming took 5 bases from V and 5 from J; bases not matched to a gene: 11. This CDR3 contains 15 residues. Full variable domain (remainder filled in from reference TRBV9 and TRBJ2-5): DSGVTQTPKHLITATGQRVTLRCSPRSGDLSVYWYQQSLDQGLQFLIQYYNGEERAKGNILERFSAQQFPDLHSELNLSSLELGDSALYFCASRSRTGNAETQYFGPGTRLLVL.

J is TRBJ1-4 and V is TRBV2; no reliable D call. V was trimmed by 7 bases and J by 7 bases, leaving 13 bases between them. Germline CDR1 reads SNHLY; CDR2 reads FYNNEI. The CDR3 runs 13 residues. As DNA, the CDR3 is TGTGCCAGCACCGCCGGGTATTTTGAAAAACTGTTTTTT. Translated, it gives CASTAGYFEKLFF. Supplemented by reference TRBV2 and TRBJ1-4, the full variable domain reads EPEVTQTPSHQVTQMGQEVILRCVPISNHLYFYWYRQILGQKVEFLVSFYNNEISEKSEIFDDQFSVERPDGSNFTLKIRSTKLEDSAMYFCASTAGYFEKLFFGSGTQLSVL.

The chain combines TRBV6-5 with TRBJ2-7; a weak D match, TRBD2 (6 bases). This CDR3 has 15 residues. With 6 bases removed from V and 1 base from J, the gap between germline ends came to 16 bases. Germline-derived CDR1 and CDR2 are MNHEY and SVGAGI. CDR3 loop: CASSGLQVLSYEQYF. CDR3 bases: TGTGCCAGCAGCGGACTACAAGTTCTTTCCTACGAGCAGTACTTC.

The CDR3 sequence is CASSIRTALTSGANVLTF. The CDR3 DNA follows: TGTGCCAGCTCAATCAGGACAGCCCTGACCTCTGGGGCCAACGTCCTGACTTTC. The chain is built from TRBV18 and TRBJ2-6, with D possibly matching TRBD1 (6 bases). Germline lookup yields CDR1 KGHSH and CDR2 LQKENI. CDR3 length: 18 residues. V was clipped by 5 bases and J by 0 bases, with 17 bases between them.

The chain joins TRBV7-8 to TRBJ1-1; 7 positions match TRBD1. Germline CDR1 reads SGHVS; CDR2 reads FQNEAQ. The trim removed 1 base at V and 1 base at J, leaving 6 bases unmatched. The CDR3 extends over 16 amino acids. Here the CDR3 reads CASSLGPGGTNTEAFF. In DNA form, the CDR3 reads TGTGCCAGCAGCTTAGGTCCAGGGGGGACGAACACTGAAGCTTTCTTT.

V usage is TRBV10-3 and J usage is TRBJ1-2; perhaps TRBD1 as D (6 bases). In germline, CDR1 is ENHRY, CDR2 SYGVKD. CDR3 length: 13 residues. V was pared by 4 bases and J by 7 bases, with 13 bases between. The CDR3: CAISGQDLSGYTF. The DNA of the CDR3 is TGTGCCATCAGTGGACAGGATTTAAGTGGCTACACCTTC.

The J gene is TRBJ2-2, the V gene TRBV2; D gene unclear. Between the trimmed V and J ends, which lost 2 bases and 6 bases, there was a span of 4 bases. Germline V gene sequence: CDR1 SNHLY, CDR2 FYNNEI. The CDR3 is 12 amino acids. The CDR3 nucleotides are TGTGCCAGCAGTGAACAATCCGGGGAGCTGTTTTTT. Amino acid sequence: CASSEQSGELFF. The full variable domain, with the rest looked up from reference TRBV2 and TRBJ2-2, is EPEVTQTPSHQVTQMGQEVILRCVPISNHLYFYWYRQILGQKVEFLVSFYNNEISEKSEIFDDQFSVERPDGSNFTLKIRSTKLEDSAMYFCASSEQSGELFFGEGSRLTVL.

V usage is TRBV19 and J usage is TRBJ1-1; possible D gene TRBD1, 5 bases. Between the trimmed V and J ends, which lost 1 base and 0 bases, there was a span of 9 bases. Per germline, CDR1 LNHDA and CDR2 SQIVND (reference sequence). The CDR3 extends over 15 amino acids. CDR3 coding DNA: TGTGCCAGTAGTATAGGTCGGGACTTGAACACTGAAGCTTTCTTT. Its protein product is CASSIGRDLNTEAFF.

The genes are TRBV12-3 or TRBV12-4 and TRBJ1-1; 9 nucleotides match TRBD1. V lost 10 bases and J lost 1; bases outside the gene matches: 4. The CDR3 has 13 residues. The CDR3 coding sequence is TGTGCCACCGGGACAGGGACGAACACTGAAGCTTTCTTT. Amino acid sequence: CATGTGTNTEAFF.

The chain links TRBV5-6 to TRBJ1-1; 12 bases are a match to TRBD1. With V trimmed by 3 bases and J by 3 bases, 9 bases remained unmatched. The CDR3 length is 17 residues. CDR1 SGHDT and CDR2 YYEEEE come from the germline V gene. Here the CDR3 reads CASSSRDRGLLDTEAFF. The DNA of the CDR3 is TGTGCCAGCAGCTCCCGGGACAGGGGGCTTTTGGACACTGAAGCTTTCTTT.

The chain employs TRBV2 and TRBJ2-5, with D perhaps matching TRBD1 (6 bases). The CDR3 sequence is 13 residues long. Germline V gene lookup returns CDR1 SNHLY and CDR2 FYNNEI. Trimming removed 3 bases at V and 4 bases at J, with 9 bases between. The CDR3 is CASSDRGGETQYF. CDR3 DNA sequence: TGTGCCAGCAGTGACAGGGGCGGAGAGACCCAGTACTTC.

The rearrangement uses TRBV30 and TRBJ1-4; a possible D gene is TRBD1 (5 bases). V was clipped by 4 bases and J by 7 bases, with 22 bases between them. CDR3 length equals 16 residues. Germline assignment: CDR1 GTSNPN and CDR2 SVGIG (reference sequence). The CDR3 nucleotides read TGTGCCTGGACACAGGTCCGCGCCGGCAAGGGTGAAAAACTGTTTTTT. Encoded protein: CAWTQVRAGKGEKLFF.